This record covers a single T cell receptor beta chain. The V and J ends lost 3 bases and 0 bases, in that order; junction bases with no gene match: 4. The CDR3 loop spans 15 amino acids. Germline V gene lookup returns CDR1 ENHRY and CDR2 SYGVKD. Measured with immunoSEQ multiplex PCR; TCRdb has only the in-frame clones, and not every one. The sample holds tens of thousands of clones, roughly 90% seen once. The data belong to a study of OX40 agonist ivuxolimab in advanced cancers. This receptor was taken from an adult with an advanced solid tumor such as melanoma, head and neck, liver or kidney cancer. This chain links TRBV10-3 with TRBJ2-7; TRBD1 agrees at 8 bases. Here the sequenced sample was CD4+ or CD8+ T cells sorted from blood, taken in a trial of the OX40 agonist ivuxolimab. Written as DNA, the CDR3 is TGTGCCATCAGTGACCGGACAGGGAGCTCCTACGAGCAGTACTTC. Residues: CAISDRTGSSYEQYF.